The 3 T cell receptor beta chains in this list originate from one sample, sequenced in a study of cytomegalovirus exposure and HLA in healthy donors. Use of 60 Vbeta and 13 Jbeta primers characterized the PCR. Here immunoSEQ multiplex PCR was the method, and the copy in TCRdb shows in-frame clones only, minus some. This sample carries 40,000 to 55,000 clones, 80% of them seen once, and the ten largest clones take around 8.1%. Sequencing was carried out using PBMCs. Every receptor here comes from a man in his thirties or forties in good health and CMV-seropositive.

This chain connects TRBV6-1 to TRBJ2-7; D call uncertain. This CDR3 is 10 amino acids long. Germline assignment: CDR1 MNHNS and CDR2 SASEGT. Trimming left V 6 bases short and J 2 bases short, with 2 bases between. The CDR3: CASSTYEQYF. The CDR3 coding sequence is TGTGCCAGCAGCACCTACGAGCAGTACTTC.

The count of this clone is one. J is TRBJ1-5 and V is TRBV19; D gene ambiguous. The CDR3 length is 15 residues. Germline V gene lookup returns CDR1 LNHDA and CDR2 SQIVND (reference sequence). Trimming left V 6 bases short and J 0 bases short, with 12 bases between. The CDR3 spells CASRIGLLSNQPQHF. In nucleotides, the CDR3 is TGTGCCAGTAGGATCGGACTACTTAGCAATCAGCCCCAGCATTTT.

This rearrangement joins TRBV30 to TRBJ2-3; D may be TRBD2 (7 bases). The CDR3 contains 15 residues. Germline V gene sequence: CDR1 GTSNPN, CDR2 SVGIG (reference sequence). V was cut by 0 bases and J by 1 base, with 11 bases left in between. The CDR3 spells CAWSVRGRGTDTQYF. The DNA of the CDR3 is TGTGCCTGGAGTGTGCGGGGGCGCGGCACAGATACGCAGTATTTT.